This TCR beta chain was profiled in a study of T cells in Graves' hyperthyroidism and ophthalmopathy (dated by TCRdb to about 2019). Regarding the research as a whole: Peripheral blood samples were taken at the time of initial diagnosis, prior to any treatment. To identify distinguishing TCR V-J signatures, a discovery cohort of about 100 patients was used, comprising 43 with Graves' ophthalmopathy and under 60 with stable Graves' hyperthyroidism. Prospective prediction of ophthalmopathy was tested in an independent validation cohort of 18 to 20 hyperthyroidism patients and 17 patients who later progressed to ophthalmopathy. The 100 or so discovery patients were randomly split 7:3 into training and test sets. Thyroid tissue and blood T-cell repertoires from roughly 6 Graves' hyperthyroidism patients were also compared in the study. Once sampling was done, hyperthyroidism patients were given methimazole at a starting dose of 30 mg daily, whereas ophthalmopathy patients were given high-dose intravenous methylprednisolone. According to the paper, TCR Vbeta CDR3 sequencing was carried out on approximately 140 peripheral blood samples, which came from approximately 41 ophthalmopathy, 80 or so hyperthyroidism and some 17 progressor patients.

This clonotype has ten or more counts. Its antigen remains unidentified. No base-level quality is on record; no much larger clone is a single base apart. Amplification of TCR beta CDR3 regions was carried out from RNA transcripts. For the first round of RT-PCR on the TCR CDR3, the HTBI primer set was used together with the Qiagen OneStep RT-PCR kit. The libraries were constructed in a second round of multiplex PCR and then size-selected and purified. Paired-end sequencing of the libraries was performed with 100 bp reads on an Illumina HiSeq2000. The original methods were these. SOAPnuke was used to process the raw data, with reads discarded if the reads contained adapters or uncalled bases, had a mean Phred below 15, or lacked an exact constant-primer or identifier match. High-quality paired reads were merged using COPE v1.2.5, and each unique nucleotide sequence was defined as a clonotype. Clonotypes were aligned to IMGT TRBV, TRBD and TRBJ reference segments using MiTCR v1.1. Only V-J combinations with frequency above 0.0001, covering about 99% of repertoires, were analysed. A TCS score was defined as the ratio between F50 (clonal expansion) and ExV (chaos), using BLOSUM62-based TCRdist between CDR3 peptides within each V-J. Welch's t-statistics and random forest reduced approximately 520 V-J features to 10 to 15, which were used in a naive Bayes classifier (R e1071). TCRdb reanalyzed the raw reads on its own, using fastp at Q25 for trimming and MiXCR for clone calling, and kept in-frame beta chains. CDR3 protein sequences are deduplicated, and each keeps its most common genes and DNA. In this record, the V and J calls reflect TCRdb's handling and not the investigators' own analysis. The sample includes around 690,000 distinct CDR3 sequences, with around 16% observed a single time. 15% to 18% of the sample lies in the top ten.

Stable Graves' hyperthyroidism was defined as the absence of progression to ophthalmopathy over 18 months of follow-up. The hyperthyroidism patients were between 18 and 65 years old and newly diagnosed, with a disease duration of less than 2 months. The study excluded patients with uncontrolled infections, other autoimmune diseases, pregnancy or lactation. Diagnoses were based on clinical symptoms, serum thyroxine and TRAb, thyroid ultrasound and orbital computed tomography. PBMCs were isolated from more than 9 ml of fresh peripheral blood by Ficoll-Paque density gradient centrifugation. Trizol reagent was used to extract total RNA, and RNA quality was then checked on an Agilent 2100 Bioanalyzer. Summary of the overall study and its limitations: Sample size was not statistically predetermined, and investigators were not blinded to group allocation. In validation, progression to ophthalmopathy was predicted by the model with around 71% sensitivity and 72.22% specificity, a median of about 6.4 months before onset. In cross-validation, a model built on a 13 V-J signature told ophthalmopathy apart from stable hyperthyroidism with roughly 87% sensitivity and around 84% specificity, and in testing the same model reached 80%/75%. Most expanded thyroid clonotypes (frequency above 0.001) were also detected in blood, a finding suggesting that blood repertoires may reflect thyroid immune responses.

This receptor was taken from a man between 50 and 59 years old with Graves' hyperthyroidism. The material sequenced was blood.

In nucleotides, the sequence is TGTGCCAGCAGCCAGGGACAGGGGGCGATTGGCTACACCTTC. Protein translation: CASSQGQGAIGYTF. The chain links TRBV3-1 with TRBJ1-2, and 12 bases in between align with TRBD1. CDR1 and CDR2 are read off the germline V gene (reference sequence) as LGHDT and YNNKEL. V has 3 bases trimmed and J has 7 bases trimmed; junction bases matching no gene number 3. Measured from the cysteine to the phenylalanine, the CDR3 is 14 residues long. Of the read, only the CDR3 DNA is kept; its 42 bases are in frame from base 1.